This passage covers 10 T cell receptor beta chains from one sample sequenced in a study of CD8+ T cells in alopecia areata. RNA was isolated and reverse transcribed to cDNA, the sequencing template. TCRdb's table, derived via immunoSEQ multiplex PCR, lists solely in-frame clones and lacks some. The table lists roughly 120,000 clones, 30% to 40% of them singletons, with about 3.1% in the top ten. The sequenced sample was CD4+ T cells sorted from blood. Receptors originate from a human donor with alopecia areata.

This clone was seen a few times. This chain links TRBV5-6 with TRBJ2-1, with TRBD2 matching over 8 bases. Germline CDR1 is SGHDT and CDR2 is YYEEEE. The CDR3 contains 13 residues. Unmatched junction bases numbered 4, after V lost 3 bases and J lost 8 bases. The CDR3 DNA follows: TGTGCCAGCAGCTCCGGGACTAGGGATGAGCAGTTCTTC. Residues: CASSSGTRDEQFF.

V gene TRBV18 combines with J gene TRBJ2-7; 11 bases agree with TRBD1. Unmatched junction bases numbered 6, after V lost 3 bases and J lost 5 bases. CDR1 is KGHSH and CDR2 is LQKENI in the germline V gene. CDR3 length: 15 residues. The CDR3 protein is CASSPLGQGANEQYF. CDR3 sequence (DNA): TGTGCCAGCTCACCTCTCGGACAGGGGGCCAACGAGCAGTACTTC.

The CDR3 protein is CASSQDLGTSGGWTQYF. CDR3 DNA sequence: TGCGCCAGCAGCCAAGACCTGGGGACTAGCGGTGGGTGGACCCAGTACTTC. This chain links TRBV4-3 with TRBJ2-5; 11 positions match TRBD2. Germline loops: CDR1 LGHNA, CDR2 YSLEER. The CDR3 totals 17 residues. V shed 0 bases, J shed 7 bases, and the junction held 10 bases outside the gene matches.

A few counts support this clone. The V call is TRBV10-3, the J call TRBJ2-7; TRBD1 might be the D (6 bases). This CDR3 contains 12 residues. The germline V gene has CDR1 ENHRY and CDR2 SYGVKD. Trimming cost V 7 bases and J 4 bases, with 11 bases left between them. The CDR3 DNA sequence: TGTGCCATCAAGGGGGAAGGATACGAGCAGTACTTC. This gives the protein CAIKGEGYEQYF.

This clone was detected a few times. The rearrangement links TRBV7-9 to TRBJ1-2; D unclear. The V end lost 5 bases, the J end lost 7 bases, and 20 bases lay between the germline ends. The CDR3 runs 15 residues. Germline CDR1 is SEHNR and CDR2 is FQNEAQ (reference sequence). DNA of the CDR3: TGTGCCAGCAGCACGCAAAGTACGGCCAGCGGTGGCTACACCTTC. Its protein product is CASSTQSTASGGYTF.

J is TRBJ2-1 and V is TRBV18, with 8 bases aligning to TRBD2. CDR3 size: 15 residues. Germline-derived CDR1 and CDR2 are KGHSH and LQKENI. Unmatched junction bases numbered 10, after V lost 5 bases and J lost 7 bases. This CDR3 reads CASSKTTGRGNEQFF. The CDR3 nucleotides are TGTGCCAGCTCAAAAACCACCGGGAGGGGAAATGAGCAGTTCTTC. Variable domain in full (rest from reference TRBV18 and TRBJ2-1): NAGVMQNPRHLVRRRGQEARLRCSPMKGHSHVYWYRQLPEEGLKFMVYLQKENIIDESGMPKERFSAEFPKEGPSILRIQQVVRGDSAAYFCASSKTTGRGNEQFFGPGTRLTVL.

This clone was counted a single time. The CDR3 protein is CASSDHGVKGGEQYF. The DNA for the CDR3 is TGTGCCAGCAGTGATCATGGCGTGAAGGGTGGCGAGCAGTACTTC. The chain couples TRBV25-1 to TRBJ2-7; D remains ambiguous. Deletions cut 3 bases from V and 6 bases from J, with 18 bases between. The CDR3 runs to 15 residues. Germline V lookup: CDR1 MGHDK, CDR2 SYGVNS.

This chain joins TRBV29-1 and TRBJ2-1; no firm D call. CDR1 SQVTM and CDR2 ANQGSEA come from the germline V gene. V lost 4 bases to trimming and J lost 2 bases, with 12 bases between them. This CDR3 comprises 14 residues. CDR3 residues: CSVGLRLAYNEQFF. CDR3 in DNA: TGCAGCGTTGGACTCCGGCTGGCCTACAATGAGCAGTTCTTC.

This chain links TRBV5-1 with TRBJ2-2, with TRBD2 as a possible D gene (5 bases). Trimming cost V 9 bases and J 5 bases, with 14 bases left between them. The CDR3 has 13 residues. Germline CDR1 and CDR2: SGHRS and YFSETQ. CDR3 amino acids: CATRAVLTGELFF. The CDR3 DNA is TGCGCCACCAGAGCGGTCCTTACCGGGGAGCTGTTTTTT.

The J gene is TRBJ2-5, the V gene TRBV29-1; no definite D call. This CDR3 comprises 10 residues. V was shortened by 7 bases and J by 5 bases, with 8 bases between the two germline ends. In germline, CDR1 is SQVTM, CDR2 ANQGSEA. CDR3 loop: CSAQRETQYF. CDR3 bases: TGCAGCGCCCAAAGGGAGACCCAGTACTTC.